This TCR beta chain was recorded in a study of blood T cell repertoires in COVID-19 (TCRdb year 2020). Some background on the complete study: Collaborator samples came from the United States, Italy and Spain and covered acute and convalescent phases of COVID-19. Where available, HLA class I and class II types were taken from metadata supplied by the sample provider and were not determined by assay-based typing. The repertoires were released in a freely available public database intended as a resource for research on the immune response to SARS-CoV-2. The material from the prospective study consisted of cDNA or gDNA derived from T cells, B-cell-depleted T cells, or PBMCs. Subjects who had been exposed to COVID-19, were actively infected with it, or had recovered from it provided the deeply sampled blood TCRbeta repertoires that made up the dataset. Samples came from the ongoing ImmuneRACE study (first 160 participants) plus 1,254 subjects from 6 global collaborators. Sample metadata almost always included a de-identified subject ID, COVID-19 status, age in years and sex. Paper-wide results and their limitations: How much clinical and demographic metadata was included differed by source and by participant, and the metadata was provided uncurated.

The immunoSEQ Assay, a bias-controlled multiplex PCR, was used to amplify TCRbeta CDR3 regions from genomic DNA. From the authors' description of their analysis: Nucleated cell counts per sample were estimated from amplification of reference gene primers within the assay. Sequence reads were collapsed and filtered to measure the absolute abundance of every unique TCRbeta CDR3 rearrangement. For each sample, productive Simpson clonality was calculated as the square root of Simpson's diversity index across productive rearrangements. TCRdb re-hosts the immuneACCESS table, in-frame sequences only. Its copies lack some clones; in the studies checked, an unresolved V gene accounts for under half of them, and the cause for the rest is not known. V, J and clone size reflect that table, while D and trimming were determined from the DNA. A total of about 440,000 clones appear in this sample, approximately 90% of them only once. Around 4.5% of the sample belongs to the ten largest clones.

In the case of this clone: The antigen it binds to is not known. Within one base of it there is no much larger clone, and no base qualities were kept.

The collaborating institutions used their own protocols to collect whole blood in K2EDTA tubes. For TCRbeta analysis, collaborators shipped samples in one of three forms: frozen whole blood, isolated PBMCs, or DNA extracted from either of those sample types. At the junction V is shortened by 5 bases and J by 6 bases; bases outside the gene matches: 4. Taken from cysteine to phenylalanine, the CDR3 has 13 residues. Only the CDR3 DNA stays, 39 bases, in frame from base 1. For CDR1 and CDR2, the germline V gene lists SGHAT and FQNNGV. The sequenced sample consisted of peripheral blood. Recombination linked TRBV11-2 to TRBJ2-1, and TRBD1 matches 7 of the central bases. The origin of this receptor is a woman between 25 and 40 years old with acute or convalescent COVID-19. The DNA is TGTGCCAGCAGCGCCGACAGGGCCAATGAGCAGTTCTTC. Its amino acids are CASSADRANEQFF.